The 10 T cell receptor beta chains below come from one sample, sequenced in a study of cytomegalovirus exposure and HLA in healthy donors. It was with 60 Vbeta and 13 Jbeta primers that the PCR ran. Clones were sequenced by immunoSEQ multiplex PCR, and TCRdb holds only the in-frame ones, with some missing. This table has 100,000 to 150,000 clones, around 78% appearing once. The specimen was PBMCs. Receptors were obtained from a woman aged 40 to 55 in good health and CMV-seronegative.

The table lists this clone with a count of one. The V call is TRBV28, the J call TRBJ1-6, with D unresolved. V lost 2 bases to trimming and J lost 8 bases, with 19 bases between them. CDR1 and CDR2 from the germline V gene are MDHEN and SYDVKM. This CDR3 has 17 residues. The CDR3 here is CASSLVNLDSPDSPLHF. The DNA for the CDR3 is TGTGCCAGCAGTTTAGTAAATCTCGACTCGCCTGATTCACCCCTCCACTTT.

J is TRBJ2-5 and V is TRBV21-1; the table assigns TRBD1, which was not confirmed against the DNA. TRBV21-1 is a recognized pseudogene. The CDR3 runs to 15 residues. The CDR3 protein is CASSTKQGTTETQYF. The CDR3 DNA sequence: TGTGCCAGCAGCACAAAACAGGGGACCACGGAGACCCAGTACTTC.

V gene TRBV5-4 combines with J gene TRBJ2-2, with 14 bases identical to TRBD2. Trimming took 4 bases from V and 7 from J; bases not matched to a gene: 12. CDR1 is SGHNT, CDR2 YYREEE, per germline (reference sequence). There are 18 residues in the CDR3. The chain's CDR3 is CASSPKRTSGGFDGELFF. The CDR3 DNA follows: TGTGCCAGCAGCCCCAAGAGGACTAGCGGGGGGTTCGACGGGGAGCTGTTTTTT.

The chain joins TRBV6-6 to TRBJ2-7; maybe TRBD1 (6 bases). Looked up from germline, CDR1 is MNHNY and CDR2 is SVGAGI (reference sequence). The V and J ends lost 2 bases and 0 bases respectively, with 11 bases between them. There are 15 residues in the CDR3. The CDR3 region has the DNA TGTGCCAGCAGTTACGCAGGGGAGAGCTCCTACGAGCAGTACTTC. Protein: CASSYAGESSYEQYF.

A word on this clone: A junction end diverges from the germline sequence, so it may reflect a read error. The chain recombines TRBV28 with TRBJ2-6; 8 bases are shared with TRBD1. Per the germline V gene, CDR1 is MDHEN and CDR2 is SYDVKM. This CDR3 has 18 amino acids. CDR3 sequence (DNA): TGTGCCAGCACCCTGGGTCCGCAGGGGGCGTGGGGGGCCAACGGCCTGACTTTC. Residues: CASTLGPQGAWGANGLTF.

The V gene is TRBV7-4, the J gene TRBJ2-7; 10 bases fit TRBD2. CDR3 length: 15 amino acids. In germline, CDR1 is SGHVT, CDR2 SQSDAQ. Trimming at V came to 3 bases and at J to 7 bases, leaving 9 bases not matched to a gene. The CDR3 here is CASSFRPSGSGEQYF. The CDR3, as DNA: TGTGCCAGCAGCTTTAGGCCTAGCGGGAGCGGTGAGCAGTACTTC.

This chain uses TRBV19 with TRBJ2-1, with TRBD1 as a possible D gene (5 bases). The CDR3 has 15 amino acids. The V and J ends lost 4 bases and 0 bases respectively, with 10 bases between them. The germline V gene has CDR1 LNHDA and CDR2 SQIVND (reference sequence). The CDR3 DNA is TGTGCCAGTAGTAAACCAGGGCACTCCTACAATGAGCAGTTCTTC. Its protein product is CASSKPGHSYNEQFF.

The rearrangement links TRBV2 to TRBJ1-1; D is unclear. This CDR3 is built from 12 residues. V was trimmed by 7 bases and J by 2 bases, leaving 8 bases between them. Germline V lookup: CDR1 SNHLY, CDR2 FYNNEI. CDR3 loop: CASNSLNTEAFF. CDR3 sequence (DNA): TGTGCCAGCAACAGCCTCAACACTGAAGCTTTCTTT.

This rearrangement joins TRBV28 to TRBJ2-3; perhaps TRBD2 as D (5 bases). The CDR3 runs to 15 residues. Germline CDR1 and CDR2: MDHEN and SYDVKM. The V end was cut by 5 bases, the J end by 2 bases, with 14 bases between. Here the CDR3 reads CASSNEADFTDTQYF. DNA of the CDR3: TGTGCCAGCAGTAACGAGGCGGACTTCACAGATACGCAGTATTTT.

V gene TRBV29-1 combines with J gene TRBJ1-2, with D hard to call. Germline V lookup: CDR1 SQVTM, CDR2 ANQGSEA. The CDR3 consists of 10 residues. V was pared by 7 bases and J by 6 bases, with 9 bases between. In DNA form, the CDR3 reads TGCAGCGATACGGGGAATGGCTACACCTTC. It specifies CSDTGNGYTF.